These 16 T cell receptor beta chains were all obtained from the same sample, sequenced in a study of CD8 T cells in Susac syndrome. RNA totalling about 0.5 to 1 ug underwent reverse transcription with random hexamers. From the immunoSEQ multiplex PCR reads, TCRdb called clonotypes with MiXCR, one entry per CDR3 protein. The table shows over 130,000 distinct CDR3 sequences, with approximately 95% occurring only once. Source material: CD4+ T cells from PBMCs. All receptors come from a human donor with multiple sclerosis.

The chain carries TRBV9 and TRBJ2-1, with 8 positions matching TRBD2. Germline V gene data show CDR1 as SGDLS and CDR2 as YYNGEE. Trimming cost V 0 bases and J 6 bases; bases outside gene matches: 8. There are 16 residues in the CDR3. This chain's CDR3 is CASSVEAGGLPNEQFF. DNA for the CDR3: TGTGCCAGCAGCGTAGAGGCGGGAGGCTTACCCAATGAGCAGTTCTTC.

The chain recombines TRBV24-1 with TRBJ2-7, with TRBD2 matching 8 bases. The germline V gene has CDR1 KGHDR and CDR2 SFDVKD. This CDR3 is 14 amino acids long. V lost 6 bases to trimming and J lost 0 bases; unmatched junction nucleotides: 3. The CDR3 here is CATSKRGTSYEQYF. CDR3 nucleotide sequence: TGTGCCACCAGTAAGCGGGGGACCTCCTACGAGCAGTACTTC.

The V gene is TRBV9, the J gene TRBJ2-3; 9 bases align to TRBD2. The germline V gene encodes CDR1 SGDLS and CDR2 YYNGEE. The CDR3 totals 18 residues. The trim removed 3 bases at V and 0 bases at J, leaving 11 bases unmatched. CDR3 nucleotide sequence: TGTGCCAGCAGCGAGTCCTATGGCGGGAGGGTAAGCACAGATACGCAGTATTTT. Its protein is CASSESYGGRVSTDTQYF.

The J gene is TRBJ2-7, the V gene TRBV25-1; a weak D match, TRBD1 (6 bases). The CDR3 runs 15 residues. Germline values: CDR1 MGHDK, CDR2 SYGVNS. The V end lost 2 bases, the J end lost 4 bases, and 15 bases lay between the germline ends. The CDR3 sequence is CASSEVGARRYEQYF. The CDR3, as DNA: TGTGCCAGCAGTGAAGTGGGGGCCCGGAGGTACGAGCAGTACTTC.

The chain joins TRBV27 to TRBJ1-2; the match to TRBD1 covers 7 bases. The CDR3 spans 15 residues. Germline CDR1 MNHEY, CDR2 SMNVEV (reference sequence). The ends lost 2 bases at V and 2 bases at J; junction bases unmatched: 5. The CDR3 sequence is CASSLTGVLNYGYTF. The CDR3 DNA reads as TGTGCCAGCAGTTTAACAGGGGTCCTAAACTATGGCTACACCTTC.

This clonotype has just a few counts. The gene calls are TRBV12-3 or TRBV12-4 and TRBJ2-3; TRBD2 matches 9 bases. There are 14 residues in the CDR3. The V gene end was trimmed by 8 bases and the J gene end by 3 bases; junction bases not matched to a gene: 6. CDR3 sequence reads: CASRLAGGTDTQYF. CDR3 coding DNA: TGTGCCAGCCGTCTCGCGGGAGGGACAGATACGCAGTATTTT.

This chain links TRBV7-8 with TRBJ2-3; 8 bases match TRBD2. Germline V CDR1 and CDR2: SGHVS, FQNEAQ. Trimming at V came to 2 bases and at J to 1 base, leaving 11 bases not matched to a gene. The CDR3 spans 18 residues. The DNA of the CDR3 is TGTGCCAGCAGCTTAATGGGAGCGGGGGCGCACCGCACAGATACGCAGTATTTT. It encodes CASSLMGAGAHRTDTQYF.

CDR3 residues: CASSPPKGPTSVSYNEQFF. CDR3 nucleotides: TGTGCCAGCTCACCACCGAAGGGGCCAACTAGCGTCTCGTACAATGAGCAGTTCTTC. The chain couples TRBV18 to TRBJ2-1; 7 bases map to TRBD2. Germline V CDR1 and CDR2: KGHSH, LQKENI. V was clipped by 0 bases and J by 4 bases; unmatched bases: 15. This CDR3 spans 19 amino acids.

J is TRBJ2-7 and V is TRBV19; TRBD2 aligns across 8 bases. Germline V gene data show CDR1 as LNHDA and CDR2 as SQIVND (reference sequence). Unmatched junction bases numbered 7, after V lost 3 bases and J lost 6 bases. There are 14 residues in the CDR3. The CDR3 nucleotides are TGTGCCAGTAGTATGCTCGGGAGGGCCGTCGAGCAGTACTTC. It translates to CASSMLGRAVEQYF.

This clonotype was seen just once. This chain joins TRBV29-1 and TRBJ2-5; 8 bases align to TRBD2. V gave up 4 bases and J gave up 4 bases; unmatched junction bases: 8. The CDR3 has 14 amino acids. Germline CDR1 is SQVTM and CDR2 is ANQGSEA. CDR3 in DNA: TGCAGCGTTGTAGAGCGGGGGCTGGGAGAGACCCAGTACTTC. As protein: CSVVERGLGETQYF.

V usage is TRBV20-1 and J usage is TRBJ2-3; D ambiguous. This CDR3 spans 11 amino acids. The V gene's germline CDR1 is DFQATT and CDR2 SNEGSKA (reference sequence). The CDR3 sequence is CSVRIADTQYF. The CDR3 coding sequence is TGCAGCGTACGGATCGCAGATACGCAGTATTTT.

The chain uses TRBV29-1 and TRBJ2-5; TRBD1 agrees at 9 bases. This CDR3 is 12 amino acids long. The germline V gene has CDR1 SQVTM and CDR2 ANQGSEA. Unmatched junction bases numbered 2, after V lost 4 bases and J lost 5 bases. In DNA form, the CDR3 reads TGCAGCGTTGTGGGACAGGGTGAGACCCAGTACTTC. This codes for CSVVGQGETQYF.

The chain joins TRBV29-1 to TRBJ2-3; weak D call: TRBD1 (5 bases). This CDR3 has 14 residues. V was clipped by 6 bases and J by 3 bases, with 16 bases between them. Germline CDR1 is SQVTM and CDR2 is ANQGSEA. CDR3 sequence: CSVQGLYITDTQYF. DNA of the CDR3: TGCAGCGTGCAGGGTCTATACATTACAGATACGCAGTATTTT.

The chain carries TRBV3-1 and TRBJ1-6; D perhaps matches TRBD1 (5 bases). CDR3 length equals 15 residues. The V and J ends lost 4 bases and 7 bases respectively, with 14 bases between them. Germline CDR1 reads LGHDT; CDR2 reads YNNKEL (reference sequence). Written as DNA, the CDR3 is TGTGCCAGCAGCCCCCTCGCTGGGGGGAATTCACCCCTCCACTTT. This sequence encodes CASSPLAGGNSPLHF.

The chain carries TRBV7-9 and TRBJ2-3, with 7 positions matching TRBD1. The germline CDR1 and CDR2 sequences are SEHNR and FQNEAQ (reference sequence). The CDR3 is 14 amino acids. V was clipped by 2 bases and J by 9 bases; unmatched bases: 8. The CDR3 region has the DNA TGTGCCAGCAGCTTAAGGGGACAGCCTAGAACGCAGTATTTT. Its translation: CASSLRGQPRTQYF.

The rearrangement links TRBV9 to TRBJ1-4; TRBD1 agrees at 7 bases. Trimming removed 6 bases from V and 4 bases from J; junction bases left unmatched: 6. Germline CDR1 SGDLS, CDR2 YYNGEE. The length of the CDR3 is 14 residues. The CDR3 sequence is CASTRTGSNEKLFF. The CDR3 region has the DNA TGTGCCAGCACCCGGACAGGCAGTAATGAAAAACTGTTTTTT.